Presented here are 14 T cell receptor beta chains from one specimen sequenced in a study of response to subunit inactivated influenza vaccine. MiXCR was run by TCRdb on the RT-PCR reads, yielding one entry per CDR3 protein. The table lists about 580,000 distinct CDR3 sequences, 14% of them singletons. Material: PBMCs from blood, obtained roughly 12 days after vaccination. The receptors originated from a man over 45 who received an inactivated influenza vaccine.

This clonotype appeared a few times. J is TRBJ2-1 and V is TRBV12-3 or TRBV12-4; 12 bases line up with TRBD2. The CDR3 is made up of 16 amino acids. J was trimmed by 4 bases and V by 4 bases; bases with no gene match: 5. CDR3 nucleotides: TGTGCCAGCAGTTCTTCCGGGACTAGCGGGTACAATGAGCAGTTCTTC. Its protein product is CASSSSGTSGYNEQFF.

The chain combines TRBV6-4 with TRBJ2-5; D may correspond to TRBD1 or TRBD2 (5 bases each). Per the germline V gene, CDR1 is MRHNA and CDR2 is SNTAGT. CDR3 size: 12 residues. V was cut by 2 bases and J by 5 bases, with 6 bases left in between. The DNA of the CDR3 is TGTGCCAGCAGTGACGAGGGGGAGACCCAGTACTTC. Translation: CASSDEGETQYF.

This clonotype appeared a few times. The chain is built from TRBV30 and TRBJ1-5; 8 nucleotides agree with TRBD1. V lost 4 bases to trimming and J lost 4 bases; unmatched junction nucleotides: 3. The CDR3 sequence is 13 residues long. The germline V gene encodes CDR1 GTSNPN and CDR2 SVGIG (reference sequence). CDR3 DNA: TGTGCCTGGAACACAGGGGGGAATCAGCCCCAGCATTTT. As protein: CAWNTGGNQPQHF.

This clonotype appeared a few times. The rearrangement links TRBV7-9 to TRBJ2-1; D may be TRBD1 (5 bases). This CDR3 comprises 13 residues. V lost 3 bases and J 12 bases, leaving 15 bases between the germline ends. In germline, CDR1 is SEHNR, CDR2 FQNEAQ (reference sequence). The CDR3: CASSLRQGFVQFF. CDR3 nucleotides: TGTGCCAGCAGCTTGCGGCAGGGTTTTGTGCAGTTCTTC.

The chain uses TRBV7-2 and TRBJ2-1; TRBD1 matches at 12 bases. The length of the CDR3 is 15 residues. The V gene's germline CDR1 is SGHTA and CDR2 FQGNSA. With V trimmed by 4 bases and J by 6 bases, 4 bases remained unmatched. For the CDR3, the DNA is TGTGCCAGCAGCTCATGGGACAGGGGGCGCAATGAGCAGTTCTTC. Translating it yields CASSSWDRGRNEQFF.

This clonotype appeared a few times. The chain employs TRBV30 and TRBJ1-1; tentative D call: TRBD1 (5 bases). The CDR3 contains 14 residues. CDR1 is GTSNPN, CDR2 SVGIG, per germline (reference sequence). Trimming took off 1 base at V and 7 bases at J, with 16 bases between the two ends. The CDR3 coding sequence is TGTGCCTGGAGTGGGGGGAGGGGAATCGGTGAAGCTTTCTTT. Protein product: CAWSGGRGIGEAFF.

J is TRBJ1-5 and V is TRBV24-1; possible D gene TRBD1, 6 bases. The CDR3 consists of 16 residues. The germline V gene encodes CDR1 KGHDR and CDR2 SFDVKD. The V end was cut by 4 bases, the J end by 0 bases, with 12 bases between. The CDR3 region is CATSDPTGSSNQPQHF. CDR3 coding DNA: TGTGCCACCAGTGACCCAACAGGGAGTAGCAATCAGCCCCAGCATTTT.

This clonotype was detected a few times. The rearrangement links TRBV11-2 to TRBJ2-3, with 7 nucleotides matching TRBD1. J was trimmed by 0 bases and V by 5 bases; bases with no gene match: 5. Per germline, CDR1 SGHAT and CDR2 FQNNGV. The CDR3 has 15 residues. The CDR3 DNA follows: TGTGCCAGCAGCCGATTGACAGGGAGCACAGATACGCAGTATTTT. It encodes CASSRLTGSTDTQYF.

The chain joins TRBV5-6 to TRBJ2-3; D might be TRBD2 (5 bases). V gave up 5 bases and J gave up 5 bases, with 15 bases separating them. The V gene's germline CDR1 is SGHDT and CDR2 YYEEEE. This CDR3 has 14 residues. The CDR3 nucleotides read TGTGCCAGCAGGTTAGGATTAGGAGGAGATACGCAGTATTTT. This encodes CASRLGLGGDTQYF.

The chain links TRBV7-9 to TRBJ2-4; 14 nucleotides match TRBD2. V was clipped by 4 bases and J by 6 bases; unmatched bases: 5. CDR1 and CDR2 from the germline V gene are SEHNR and FQNEAQ (reference sequence). This CDR3 contains 16 residues. The CDR3 loop reads CASSSGLAGAGNIQYF. Written as DNA, the CDR3 is TGTGCCAGCAGCTCGGGACTAGCGGGAGCGGGAAACATTCAGTACTTC.

This clonotype was counted between two and nine times. The V call is TRBV5-1, the J call TRBJ1-2; 8 positions agree with TRBD1. J was trimmed by 3 bases and V by 0 bases; bases with no gene match: 4. The CDR3 length is 15 residues. Germline assignment: CDR1 SGHRS and CDR2 YFSETQ. CDR3 loop: CASSLGTGGHYGYTF. The CDR3 nucleotides are TGCGCCAGCAGCTTGGGTACAGGGGGGCACTATGGCTACACCTTC. The full variable domain, with the rest looked up from reference TRBV5-1 and TRBJ1-2, is KAGVTQTPRYLIKTRGQQVTLSCSPISGHRSVSWYQQTPGQGLQFLFEYFSETQRNKGNFPGRFSGRQFSNSRSEMNVSTLELGDSALYLCASSLGTGGHYGYTFGSGTRLTVV.

The CDR3 DNA follows: TGCGCCAGCAGCCCGGGACAGATTAACACAGATACGCAGTATTTT. Residues: CASSPGQINTDTQYF. The chain combines TRBV5-1 with TRBJ2-3; 7 nucleotides match TRBD1. V shed 4 bases and J 2 bases; nucleotides not matched to a gene: 7. This CDR3 is 15 amino acids long. Germline CDR1 is SGHRS and CDR2 is YFSETQ.

This clonotype was picked up many times. DNA of the CDR3: TGTGCCAGCAGTCGGGCGGGGACTAATGAAAAACTGTTTTTT. Amino acid sequence: CASSRAGTNEKLFF. V and J are TRBV7-2 and TRBJ1-4; D unclear. V was clipped by 6 bases and J by 2 bases, with 10 bases between them. Per the germline V gene, CDR1 is SGHTA and CDR2 is FQGNSA. The CDR3 totals 14 residues.

This chain uses TRBV7-2 with TRBJ2-7, with a tentative D call TRBD1 (5 bases). The CDR3 sequence is 14 residues long. Deletions cut 1 base from V and 6 bases from J, with 13 bases between. Germline loops: CDR1 SGHTA, CDR2 FQGNSA. The CDR3 region is CASSLGAGIGEQYF. CDR3 DNA: TGTGCCAGCAGCTTAGGGGCAGGGATTGGCGAGCAGTACTTC.